The T cell receptor beta chain under discussion was sequenced for a study of blood T cell repertoires in COVID-19. Looking at the study overall: Material from acute and convalescent COVID-19 was sourced from the United States, Italy and Spain. The cDNA or gDNA used as material had been derived from T cells, B-cell-depleted T cells, or PBMCs.

In the original analysis: Amplified reference gene primers provided the basis for estimating nucleated cell counts. The data were produced by immunoSEQ multiplex PCR, yet TCRdb's version contains in-frame clones alone and is incomplete. Clonal size and the V and J genes are those of that table, whereas D and trimming came from the DNA. This sample carries approximately 50,000 clones, 85% to 90% of them seen once, and the ten largest clones take 3% to 4.5%. Sequencing was performed on peripheral blood. The TCR sequence derives from a man in his fifties or sixties with acute or convalescent COVID-19.

CDR3 loop: CASNRTGRCLEKLFF. CDR3 in DNA: TGTGCCAGTAATAGGACAGGGCGGTGTTTGGAAAAACTGTTTTTT. V gene TRBV19 combines with J gene TRBJ1-4, with 8 bases fitting TRBD1. This CDR3 contains 15 residues. Germline V gene sequence: CDR1 LNHDA, CDR2 SQIVND (reference sequence). The ends lost 7 bases at V and 8 bases at J; junction bases unmatched: 12.